This T cell receptor (beta chain) is drawn from a study of T cell changes during pregnancy in multiple sclerosis. V shed 2 bases and J 4 bases; nucleotides not matched to a gene: 3. The germline V gene has CDR1 SGDLS and CDR2 YYNGEE. This CDR3 has 15 amino acids. The method was immunoSEQ multiplex PCR; TCRdb's version includes in-frame clones alone and lacks a portion of them. The table includes more than 30,000 clones, 70% to 90% detected once. The chain joins TRBV9 to TRBJ2-1; 10 bases align to TRBD2. The sequence came from a female donor with multiple sclerosis, enrolled in a pregnancy study. Material: CD4+ T cells from peripheral blood mononuclear cells, obtained before pregnancy. The CDR3 loop reads CASSVLAGVYNEQFF. The CDR3 DNA reads TGTGCCAGCAGCGTCCTAGCGGGAGTTTACAATGAGCAGTTCTTC.